This T cell receptor (beta chain) was recovered during a study of cytomegalovirus exposure and HLA in healthy donors listed by TCRdb under 2017. Describing the broader study: According to an earlier analysis of 587 of the donors, about 179 million T cells yielded 90 million to 140 million unique TCR beta sequences and approximately 280 Gb of sequence data. Roughly five DR-DQ haplotypes were handled as single units for association and clustering because linkage in the cohort was strong. A later analysis re-analyzed previously published TCR beta repertoires from 600 to 850 donors and added high-resolution HLA genotyping to study TCR occurrence patterns. Donor age, sex, ethnicity and CMV serostatus were compiled together with the repertoire data. The study aimed to test whether cataloging public T cell receptors could reveal signatures of past pathogen exposure. Rather than using new phenotypic data, the later analysis identified candidate immune exposures from TCR beta sequences and from how often those sequences occurred across donors. HLA typing included class I and class II loci at four-digit resolution. Among about 400 genotyped donors of the cohort, an average of about 220,000 unique TCR beta nucleotide sequences was sequenced per donor, of which roughly 17% were non-productive. The genetic ancestry cluster associated with self-reported Caucasian donors included over 65% of the 350 to 500 genotyped donors. Using immunosequencing, the study profiled T cell repertoires from approximately 700 subjects and related those repertoires to cytomegalovirus serostatus. An earlier analysis of 500 to 750 of the donors applied high-throughput TCR beta sequencing to assess whether each TCR beta V gene segment acted as functional or pseudogenic. The number of donors typed differed by locus, with about 629-640 for A, B, C, DRB1 and DQB1, 522 for DQA1, 600 to 610 for DPA1, and 450 to 480 for DPB1. To predict cytomegalovirus infection status, the study brought together high-throughput TCR immunosequencing, statistical association of individual TCRs with disease status, and machine learning. A later genetic analysis took genome-wide SNP genotypes for about three fifths of the 666 donors and used that subset as a discovery cohort. An early release covering 550 to 650 HLA-typed donors comprised 250 to 350 gigabases of sequencing data and 85 million to 100 million unique TCR sequences. Along with the roughly 710-subject first cohort, a separate validation cohort of over 90 different subjects was used. Every repertoire in the discovery cohort had been generated on one and the same sequencing platform. Findings and caveats that apply to the study as a whole: A group of highly shared sequence variants was considered likely to be a technical artifact of the sequencing pipeline. A few of the identified cytomegalovirus-associated TCR beta chains were confirmed in vitro to be specific for cytomegalovirus antigens. In a later genetic analysis, a missense DCLRE1C variant was associated with V-gene and J-gene trimming of TCR beta chains, and the association was replicated in an independent cohort. Compared with equally common non-associated chains, HLA-associated TCR beta chains in a later analysis were more clonally expanded and had lower generation probabilities. Most TCR sequences were seen in very few donors, while some public TCRs were found in many individuals. Because HLA typing was unavailable for some donors at each locus, only the typed subset was used in association tests. The earlier analysis of around 600 of the donors excluded approximately 15 rarely observed V segments, including chromosome 9 orphons, because counts were too low. In a later analysis, about 16,000 TCR beta sequences were associated with specific HLA alleles at a false discovery rate of 0.05. When HLA alleles, especially DR and DQ, strongly co-occurred, attributing TCR associations to individual alleles was difficult. In the study, 150 to 200 TCR beta chains were listed as associated with cytomegalovirus. Sequencing depth was assumed to be roughly uniform across donors in the presence/absence analyses, though that assumption may not hold. The classifier was reported to diagnose cytomegalovirus status with high specificity and sensitivity in both the original and validation cohorts. Only TCR beta chains were sequenced in this cohort, and the absence of alpha or paired-chain data limited detectable features. According to a later analysis, most CMV-associated TCR beta chains appeared to be HLA-restricted, and the HLA associations seemed to be driven largely by CMV exposure. A further reported finding was that TCR beta sequences accurately predicted the HLA-A and HLA-B alleles for most subjects in the first cohort. For the cohort, immune exposure information was limited to CMV serostatus. According to a later analysis, TCR association rates differed among HLA loci, with DRB1 alleles showing the most associated TCRs and HLA-C alleles showing the fewest. The authors suggested that the approach could potentially be generalized to other disease states and immunological phenotypes. In a later analysis, several top co-occurrence clusters were reported to appear linked to parvovirus B19, influenza, CMV and Epstein-Barr virus. According to a later genetic analysis, donors in an Asian-associated ancestry cluster had fewer N-insertions in productive TCRs than the approximately 650-donor mean. Broadly in line with IMGT annotations, most TCR beta V segments showed up in productive rearrangements about 90% or about 30% of the time in an earlier analysis of several hundred of the donors. Correlated functional status among segregating V segments might be attributable to linkage disequilibrium, but an unknown experimental factor could not be ruled out. Some IMGT-functional V segments, including TRBV6-2 and TRBV6-3, could not be distinguished by the 87-base-pair reads and were therefore excluded.

In total, approximately 690 healthy bone marrow donors made up the cohort. All cohort members were sampled while nominally healthy, although unrecorded immune exposures were likely present. The donor was CMV seronegative and was included in the group of hundreds of seronegative cohort members. A peripheral blood sample was collected from each donor, and TCR beta sequencing was performed on peripheral blood mononuclear cells. Genomic DNA extraction from the blood cell samples was performed with the Qiagen DNeasy Blood Extraction Kit. This clone came up once. No cognate antigen has been identified for it. Nothing much larger sits one base from this clone, and base qualities are not available. The germline V and J ends show losses of 5 bases and 4 bases respectively, and no gene match explains 5 bases of the junction. The CDR1 and CDR2 encoded by the germline V gene (reference sequence) are PRHDT and FYEKMQ. The CDR3, from cysteine to phenylalanine, totals 14 residues. Of all the DNA, just the CDR3 is kept, 42 bases in frame from base 1.

Library construction relied on the immunoSEQ multiplex PCR assay. A mixture of 60 forward primers for TCR Vbeta segments and 13 reverse primers for TCR Jbeta segments was used in the multiplex PCR. The CDR3 region of rearranged TCR beta genes was amplified from genomic DNA by a multiplex PCR assay. The amplified TCR beta libraries were sequenced on the Illumina HiSeq System as 87-base-pair reads. On the authors' methods: A later analysis tallied about 77 million unique TCR beta chains across the roughly 610 repertoires, and approximately 11 million of those chains were shared by two or more donors. To remove PCR and sequencing errors, raw reads were error-corrected and collapsed into unique sequences using a nearest-neighbor algorithm that merged closely related sequences. CDR3 sequences were aligned to IMGT reference sequences to assign V, D and J gene segments. Each retained sequence needed at least a six-nucleotide match to both a V gene segment and a J gene segment. A rearrangement was called productive if the CDR3 had no stop codons and remained in frame with V and J, and every other rearrangement was called non-productive. CDR3 was defined by IMGT convention, running from the second conserved V-encoded cysteine to the conserved J-encoded phenylalanine. Sequences without an unambiguous match to a single V gene segment were excluded from the earlier analysis of several hundred of the donors. In an earlier analysis of several hundred of the donors, V segments were called functional above 56.7% productive rearrangements and were called segregating when the between-donor standard deviation exceeded 5%. A statistical classification framework was built for diagnosing cytomegalovirus status from the catalog of TCR beta chain sequences. A later analysis assigned V and J genes by comparing TCR nucleotide sequences with IMGT/GENE-DB human TR gene sequences. The TCRdist pipeline was used in a later analysis to assign CDR3 sequences and most-parsimonious VDJ recombination scenarios. In a later analysis, every TCR beta chain was defined by the combination of its CDR3 amino acid sequence and its V-gene family, and reads without a unique V-gene family were dropped. As a way to deal with suspected cross-contamination and a sequencing artifact, a later analysis dropped under 600 nucleotide sequences that were highly shared and had low generation probability. For each public chain, a later analysis derived a clonal expansion index from normalized ranks of inferred template counts within each repertoire. In a later analysis, generation probabilities were computed using a VDJ recombination model fitted to out-of-frame rearrangements, and the results were checked against IGoR. A later analysis scored TCR-TCR, TCR-HLA and TCR-CMV co-occurrence with hypergeometric tests, applying a repertoire-size bias correction to TCR pairs. False discovery rates were estimated in a later analysis by permuting HLA or CMV assignments 20 times. In a later analysis, co-occurring TCRs were grouped using DBSCAN, and TCRdist sequence similarity was added for clustering within HLA-allele-positive subsets. Repertoires with fewer than 30,000 or more than 120,000 public chains were left out of co-occurrence clustering, as were several repertoires with anomalous nucleotide sharing. The table comes from immuneACCESS by way of TCRdb, which keeps in-frame sequences with V and J called. Part of the clones is missing from these tables; in studies checked, under half for an unresolved V gene and the rest for unknown reasons. V and J calls and clone size are as listed in that table; D and trimming were resolved from the DNA. The sample has about 140,000 clones on record, around 75% of them singletons. The ten largest clonotypes hold roughly 2.9% of the sample.

Here the chain combines TRBV13 and TRBJ1-1; 9 junctional bases match TRBD1. Sequences were obtained from PBMCs. The receptor's source is a woman between 25 and 40 years old in good health and CMV-seronegative. The CDR3 reads CASSPYRGPTEAFF. The nucleotide sequence is given as TGTGCCAGCAGCCCATACAGGGGGCCCACTGAAGCTTTCTTT.